Sequencing of this TCR beta chain was carried out in a study of T cell changes during pregnancy in multiple sclerosis. The CDR3 contains 15 residues. Trimming took off 0 bases at V and 0 bases at J, with 6 bases between the two ends. Looked up from germline, CDR1 is SGHRS and CDR2 is YFSETQ. Libraries were prepared by immunoSEQ multiplex PCR; TCRdb keeps only in-frame clonotypes and omits some of them. The sample contains approximately 53,000 clones, approximately 90% of which appear only once. This clone has just one count. This clonotype was sampled from a female donor with multiple sclerosis, enrolled in a pregnancy study. The chain carries TRBV5-1 and TRBJ1-4; D ambiguous. The material sequenced was CD4+ T cells from peripheral blood mononuclear cells, taken before pregnancy. The CDR3 DNA reads as TGCGCCAGCAGCTTGGTGCCAGCAACTAATGAAAAACTGTTTTTT. This codes for CASSLVPATNEKLFF. The variable domain in full, with the rest retrieved from reference TRBV5-1 and TRBJ1-4, is KAGVTQTPRYLIKTRGQQVTLSCSPISGHRSVSWYQQTPGQGLQFLFEYFSETQRNKGNFPGRFSGRQFSNSRSEMNVSTLELGDSALYLCASSLVPATNEKLFFGSGTQLSVL.